This TCR beta chain comes out of a study of CD8+ T cells in alopecia areata. Broader study findings: The study also sequences resident alphabeta T cells of normal skin in scalp samples. How baseline CD8+ expansion relates to response remains uncertain (there was one nonresponder).

The V end lost 9 bases, the J end lost 5 bases, and 14 bases lay between the germline ends. Germline CDR1 WSHSY, CDR2 SAAADI. This CDR3 is 13 amino acids long. Treatment of the sample: oral pan-JAK inhibitor, 5-10 mg twice daily. A FACSAria was used to sort CD4+ and CD8+ T cells. These cells came from PBMCs. RNA extraction was followed by reverse transcription into cDNA, which acted as the sequencing template. Profiled with immunoSEQ multiplex PCR; TCRdb holds only in-frame clones, not every one. The sample contains 150,000 to 200,000 clones, under 80% of which appear only once. Of note for this clone: Its specificity is unknown.

This sequence was found in a human donor with alopecia areata. The sample here was CD4+ T cells sorted from blood, taken around week 50, from a patient treated with tofacitinib. This chain uses TRBV10-2 with TRBJ1-5; TRBD1 might be the D (6 bases). The CDR3 nucleotides are TGCGCCAGGGCACAGGGAAGGGATCAGCCCCAGCATTTT. Translating gives CARAQGRDQPQHF.